Listed below are T cell receptor beta chains from one sample, sequenced in a study of chemoradiotherapy in HPV16-positive cancers. Profiled with immunoSEQ multiplex PCR; TCRdb holds only in-frame clones, not every one. The sample gives 4,500 to 5,500 clones, 95% to 96% of which show up once; about 3% is in the top ten. Sequenced here: tumor tissue, sampled from a patient who underwent chemoradiotherapy. These receptors came from a human donor with HPV-associated anogenital cancer. The CDR3 runs from the conserved cysteine through the conserved F or W. D genes are given only for firm matches. The size of a clone is reported for some rows only, either as once, few or many, or as a class for expanded clones.

>TRBV6-5|NA|13|NA|TRBJ1-1
TGTGCCAGCAGTTATTATGGGAACACTGAAGCTTTCTTT
CASSYYGNTEAFF
>TRBV15|once|16|TRBD2|TRBJ2-2
TGTGCCACCAGCAGAGTATTACTAGCGGGTACCGGGGAGCTGTTTTTT
CATSRVLLAGTGELFF
>TRBV13|NA|16|NA|TRBJ2-6
TGTGCCAGCAGCCATGGAATTTACTCTGGGGCCAACGTCCTGACTTTC
CASSHGIYSGANVLTF
>TRBV6-5|NA|14|TRBD1|TRBJ1-1
TGTGCCAGCAGAAGCCTACAGGGGGGCACTGAAGCTTTCTTT
CASRSLQGGTEAFF
>TRBV2|NA|15|NA|TRBJ1-5
TGTGCCAGCAGACCACAGCGGGGGCAGGGTCAGCCCCAGCATTTT
CASRPQRGQGQPQHF
>TRBV7-2|NA|14|NA|TRBJ2-5
TGTGCCAGCAGCTCCGCCGGGTCCGGAGAGACCCAGTACTTC
CASSSAGSGETQYF
>TRBV12-5|few|13|NA|TRBJ1-1
TGTGCTAGTGGTAGGTACCCGAACACTGAAGCTTTCTTT
CASGRYPNTEAFF
>TRBV11-3|NA|12|NA|TRBJ1-1
TGTGCCAGCAGCTTACCTCGCAGGGAAGCTTTCTTT
CASSLPRREAFF
>TRBV6-4|NA|16|TRBD2|TRBJ2-3
TGTGCCAGCAGTGACCTAGCGGGTGGAAGCACAGATACGCAGTATTTT
CASSDLAGGSTDTQYF
>TRBV9|NA|13|NA|TRBJ1-2
TGTGCCAGCGCCCAAACGACCGGACAGTCTACGACCTTC
CASAQTTGQSTTF
>TRBV5-1|NA|14|NA|TRBJ2-1
TGCGCCAGCAGCTTATCGGTGGGGGGCCATGAGCAGTTCTTC
CASSLSVGGHEQFF
>TRBV29-1|NA|13|NA|TRBJ1-2
TGCAGCGTTGAGGAGGGACCGCCATATGGCTACACCTTC
CSVEEGPPYGYTF
>TRBV7-7|NA|15|NA|TRBJ2-5
TGTGCTAGCAGCAGCCAGGTGGGTCTCGGGGAGACCCAGTACTTC
CASSSQVGLGETQYF
>TRBV7-2|NA|13|NA|TRBJ1-1
TGTGCCAGCAGCTTGTGGGCAAACACTGAAGCTTTCTTT
CASSLWANTEAFF
>TRBV29-1|NA|13|NA|TRBJ1-5
TGCAGCGTCCTCGTCGGGCCCAATCAGCCCCAGCATTTT
CSVLVGPNQPQHF
>TRBV10-3|NA|15|NA|TRBJ2-7
TGTGCCATCAGTGACTGGGGAGCCCCCTCCTACGAGCAGTACTTC
CAISDWGAPSYEQYF
>TRBV7-9|NA|12|NA|TRBJ1-3
TGTGCCGGGAAGGGATCGGGAAACACCATATATTTT
CAGKGSGNTIYF
>TRBV7-2|NA|14|NA|TRBJ2-7
TGTGCCAGCAGCTCTGTTTACAACCCCTACGAGCAGTACTTC
CASSSVYNPYEQYF
>TRBV5-1|NA|17|NA|TRBJ1-4
TGCGCCAGCAGCTTGGGCTCAGGGAGTTCAGAGAATGAAAAACTGTTTTTT
CASSLGSGSSENEKLFF
>TRBV4-3|NA|12|NA|TRBJ1-2
TGCGCCAGCAGCGATCCCTATTATGGCTACACCTTC
CASSDPYYGYTF
>TRBV6-1|NA|15|NA|TRBJ1-5
TGTGCCAGCAGTGAATATCGCACCAGCAATCAGCCCCAGCATTTT
CASSEYRTSNQPQHF
>TRBV19|NA|16|TRBD1|TRBJ1-5
TGTGCCAGTAGTATTAGGGGACAGGGACGCAATCAGCCCCAGCATTTT
CASSIRGQGRNQPQHF
>TRBV4-1|NA|12|NA|TRBJ2-4
TGCGCCAGCAGCCAAGGTCAACGCATTCAGTACTTC
CASSQGQRIQYF
>TRBV2|NA|16|NA|TRBJ1-1
TGTGCCAGCAGTGAGGACGCCCGCCGTATGAACACTGAAGCTTTCTTT
CASSEDARRMNTEAFF
>TRBV5-4|NA|15|TRBD1|TRBJ1-1
TGTGCCAGCAGACCAACCGGGACAGCCTACACTGAAGCTTTCTTT
CASRPTGTAYTEAFF
>TRBV15|NA|14|NA|TRBJ2-5
TGTGCCACCAGCGCAGGGGGGGCCGAGGAGACCCAGTACTTC
CATSAGGAEETQYF
>TRBV28|NA|15|TRBD1|TRBJ2-7
TGTGCCAGCAGTTTATTGGCCGGGGACAGGGCTGTGCAGTACTTC
CASSLLAGDRAVQYF
>TRBV7-2|NA|15|TRBD1|TRBJ2-5
TGTGCCAGCAGCACCCGACAGGGGGGAGGAGAGACCCAGTACTTC
CASSTRQGGGETQYF
>TRBV10-3|NA|15|TRBD1|TRBJ1-2
TGTGCCATCAGCCGGACAGGGGGTATGGCCTATGGCTACACCTTC
CAISRTGGMAYGYTF
>TRBV19|NA|16|TRBD2|TRBJ2-3
TGTGCCAGTAACAATCCTACCGGACTAGCGTCAGATACGCAGTATTTT
CASNNPTGLASDTQYF
>TRBV6-5|NA|12|NA|TRBJ2-2
TGTGCCAGCACCGACAGTACCGGGGAGCTGTTTTTT
CASTDSTGELFF
>TRBV28|NA|15|TRBD1|TRBJ1-4
TGTGCCAGCACGGCCCGGACAGGGGGGAAGGAAAAACTGTTTTTT
CASTARTGGKEKLFF
>TRBV11-3|once|12|NA|TRBJ1-1
TGTGCCAGCAGCTTAGGCATCACTGAAGCTTTCTTT
CASSLGITEAFF
>TRBV10-2|NA|14|NA|TRBJ2-3
TGCGCCAGCAGTGGTGGAGCTAGCACAGATACGCAGTATTTT
CASSGGASTDTQYF
>TRBV19|NA|13|NA|TRBJ1-5
TGTGCCACTGGGGGGCAGCGCAATCAGCCCCAGCATTTT
CATGGQRNQPQHF
>TRBV19|NA|14|NA|TRBJ2-4
TGTGCCAGTAGTCAGACATCCCCGGGGAACATTCAGTACTTC
CASSQTSPGNIQYF
>TRBV7-8|NA|14|NA|TRBJ2-5
TGTGCCAGCAGCTCCCAAAGTCTGGGAGAGACCCAGTACTTC
CASSSQSLGETQYF
>TRBV19|once|14|NA|TRBJ2-5
TGTGCCAGTAGTATGCGACAGGTTGGGGAGACCCAGTACTTC
CASSMRQVGETQYF
>TRBV10-3|NA|16|TRBD1|TRBJ1-1
TGTGCCATCAGTGAAGACAGGGGGCACTTGAACACTGAAGCTTTCTTT
CAISEDRGHLNTEAFF
>TRBV7-7|NA|15|NA|TRBJ2-2
TGTGCTAGCAGCTTGGGGGCGGCGGCTGCCGGGGAGCTGTTTTTT
CASSLGAAAAGELFF
>TRBV9|NA|14|NA|TRBJ2-2
TGTGCCAGCAGGGGACACCAGAACACCGGGGAGCTGTTTTTT
CASRGHQNTGELFF
>TRBV7-2|NA|14|NA|TRBJ2-5
TGTGCCAGCAGCTTAGCTGGGTTCCGAGAGACCCAGTACTTC
CASSLAGFRETQYF
>TRBV7-3|NA|15|NA|TRBJ2-5
TGTGCCAGCAGCTTACACGGGACAAACGGAGAGACCCAGTACTTC
CASSLHGTNGETQYF
>TRBV28|NA|13|NA|TRBJ2-1
TGTGCCAGCAGGGGTAGCTCCTACAATGAGCAGTTCTTC
CASRGSSYNEQFF
>TRBV11-2|NA|12|NA|TRBJ2-1
TGTGCCAGCAGCTTAGCGGGGGACGAGCAGTTCTTC
CASSLAGDEQFF
>TRBV6-6|once|16|NA|TRBJ1-5
TGTGCCAGCAGTTACGGAGGACAGACTAGCAATCAGCCCCAGCATTTT
CASSYGGQTSNQPQHF
>TRBV9|few|13|NA|TRBJ1-1
TGTGCCAGCAGCGTAGAGGGGAACACTGAAGCTTTCTTT
CASSVEGNTEAFF
>TRBV19|NA|15|NA|TRBJ2-3
TGTGCCAGTAGTCCGAACAGGGTGGGCGCAGATACGCAGTATTTT
CASSPNRVGADTQYF
>TRBV19|once|13|NA|TRBJ1-5
TGTGCCAGTAGTATAGTGGGGAATCAGCCCCAGCATTTT
CASSIVGNQPQHF
>TRBV7-6|NA|14|NA|TRBJ1-1
TGTGCCAGCAGCTTAGTTGGCTCCAACACTGAAGCTTTCTTT
CASSLVGSNTEAFF
>TRBV29-1|NA|16|NA|TRBJ1-5
TGCAGCGTTGAAGATCCTGAGTATGGTGGCAATCAGCCCCAGCATTTT
CSVEDPEYGGNQPQHF
>TRBV7-9|NA|15|NA|TRBJ2-5
TGTGCCAGCAGCTCAGAGGGACTTCAAGGGGAGACCCAGTACTTC
CASSSEGLQGETQYF
>TRBV10-3|NA|14|NA|TRBJ1-1
TGTGCCATCAGTGTTGTAGGTACGGACACTGAAGCTTTCTTT
CAISVVGTDTEAFF
>TRBV5-1|NA|14|NA|TRBJ2-5
TGCGCCAGCAGCTTGGGTAGCGGTTTAGAGACCCAGTACTTC
CASSLGSGLETQYF
>TRBV15|NA|14|NA|TRBJ1-1
TGTGCCACCAGCAGAGATTACCCCCCTACGGAAGCTTTCTTT
CATSRDYPPTEAFF
>TRBV2|NA|15|TRBD2|TRBJ2-2
TGTGCCAGCAGCCAAATGGGACTAGCGGGAGATGAGCTGTTTTTT
CASSQMGLAGDELFF
>TRBV15|NA|15|NA|TRBJ2-5
TGTGCCACCAGCCCCCATCTAGGCCCCAAAGAGACCCAGTACTTC
CATSPHLGPKETQYF
>TRBV7-9|NA|15|NA|TRBJ2-1
TGTGCCAGCAGCCCGATGAAGGGAACCGATAATGAGCAGTTCTTC
CASSPMKGTDNEQFF
>TRBV10-3|NA|15|NA|TRBJ1-4
TGTGCCATCAGTGAGAGAGGGCTCACTAATGAAAAACTGTTTTTT
CAISERGLTNEKLFF
>TRBV29-1|NA|15|TRBD1|TRBJ2-1
TGCAGCGTCAAACTAGGACAGGGAGTAAGCAATGAGCAGTTCTTC
CSVKLGQGVSNEQFF